This entry lists 28 T cell receptor beta chains sequenced from one sample in a study of shared clonotypes between healthy human individuals. Assay: immunoSEQ multiplex PCR; the TCRdb copy retains only in-frame clones and omits some. The data show roughly 1,000,000 clones, approximately 80% seen once. The sequencing sample was made of memory CD4+ T cells from PBMCs. The subset denotes: CD45RA-negative fraction. The receptor source for this set is a man younger than 30 in good health. Some clones in this sample may be carry-over from other donors' samples.

This clone came up many times. This chain joins TRBV5-8 and TRBJ1-5; D not resolved. V shed 0 bases and J shed 5 bases, with 9 bases lying between them. Germline V lookup: CDR1 SGHTS, CDR2 YDEGEE. CDR3 length: 14 amino acids. The CDR3 coding sequence is TGTGCCAGCAGCTTGGGAGGGCGCTATCAGCCCCAGCATTTT. Translating gives CASSLGGRYQPQHF.

The chain employs TRBV27 and TRBJ2-1, with no clear D. V was trimmed by 6 bases and J by 10 bases, leaving 10 bases between them. The CDR3 spans 11 residues. The germline V gene encodes CDR1 MNHEY and CDR2 SMNVEV (reference sequence). CDR3 region: CASRGFGEQFF. The CDR3 region has the DNA TGTGCCAGCAGGGGCTTTGGGGAGCAGTTCTTC.

The chain joins TRBV27 to TRBJ1-2; a weak D match, TRBD1 (5 bases). CDR1 and CDR2 (germline): MNHEY, SMNVEV (reference sequence). V gave up 3 bases and J gave up 6 bases, with 14 bases separating them. The CDR3 totals 14 residues. Here the CDR3 reads CASSFSGGWNGYTF. The CDR3 DNA sequence: TGTGCCAGCAGTTTTTCGGGGGGATGGAATGGCTACACCTTC.

This chain uses TRBV21-1 with TRBJ2-6. TRBV21-1 has pseudogene status. There are 18 residues in the CDR3. DNA for the CDR3: TGTGCCAGCAGCTCAAAGGCTCCCGATAACTCTGGGGCCAACGTCCTGACTTTC. Translation gives CASSSKAPDNSGANVLTF.

The chain is built from TRBV28 and TRBJ2-7; no definite D call. The germline V gene encodes CDR1 MDHEN and CDR2 SYDVKM. This CDR3 comprises 16 residues. Trimming pared 5 bases from V and 2 bases from J, leaving 19 bases between. The CDR3 DNA reads TGTGCCAGCAGTGCGTTTGGGCAGGCCTTTACCTACGAGCAGTACTTC. It yields the protein CASSAFGQAFTYEQYF.

The gene calls are TRBV5-1 and TRBJ2-5, with a possible D match to TRBD1 (5 bases). Germline CDR1 reads SGHRS; CDR2 reads YFSETQ. The CDR3 sequence is 15 residues long. Trimming cost V 0 bases and J 1 base, with 10 bases left between them. The CDR3 nucleotides read TGCGCCAGCAGCTTGGGTGGGGCCCGCCAAGAGACCCAGTACTTC. Amino acid sequence: CASSLGGARQETQYF.

The sample holds a few counts of this clone. The J gene is TRBJ1-2, the V gene TRBV4-2; D is perhaps TRBD1 (6 bases). With 1 base removed from V and 4 bases from J, the gap between germline ends came to 10 bases. Germline V gene sequence: CDR1 LGHNA, CDR2 YNFKEQ. There are 14 residues in the CDR3. The CDR3 region is CASSQGGQIYGYTF. The CDR3 DNA reads as TGTGCCAGCAGCCAAGGGGGGCAAATCTATGGCTACACCTTC.

The V and J genes are TRBV11-2 and TRBJ2-5; 9 bases match TRBD1. CDR3 length: 14 residues. The J segment lost 5 bases and the V segment lost 5 bases, leaving 6 bases of the junction unmatched. CDR1 and CDR2 from the germline V gene are SGHAT and FQNNGV. The CDR3 sequence: CASSEQGAGETQYF. The CDR3 nucleotides read TGTGCCAGCAGCGAACAGGGGGCTGGGGAGACCCAGTACTTC.

The chain joins TRBV19 to TRBJ2-5; 9 bases align to TRBD1. Germline V gene sequence: CDR1 LNHDA, CDR2 SQIVND (reference sequence). The CDR3 length is 15 residues. The V segment lost 1 base and the J segment 5 bases; nucleotides outside the gene matches: 5. The CDR3 DNA follows: TGTGCCAGTAGTATAGGGGGGACAGGGCAGGAGACCCAGTACTTC. It yields the protein CASSIGGTGQETQYF. Combining the CDR3 with reference TRBV19 and TRBJ2-5 gives the whole variable domain DGGITQSPKYLFRKEGQNVTLSCEQNLNHDAMYWYRQDPGQGLRLIYYSQIVNDFQKGDIAEGYSVSREKKESFPLTVTSAQKNPTAFYLCASSIGGTGQETQYFGPGTRLLVL.

The chain combines TRBV10-2 with TRBJ1-5; no reliable D call. The CDR3 is made up of 12 amino acids. The germline CDR1 and CDR2 sequences are WSHSY and SAAADI. The V end was cut by 3 bases, the J end by 5 bases, with 5 bases between. The DNA for the CDR3 is TGCGCCAGCAGTGACTCGGATCAGCCCCAGCATTTT. This translates into CASSDSDQPQHF.

This chain uses TRBV5-6 with TRBJ2-7, with 8 bases identical to TRBD1. Trimming at V came to 4 bases and at J to 4 bases, leaving 13 bases not matched to a gene. In germline, CDR1 is SGHDT, CDR2 YYEEEE. This CDR3 is built from 16 residues. CDR3 sequence: CASSRPGGSGVYEQYF. The CDR3, as DNA: TGTGCCAGCAGCCGTCCAGGGGGCTCCGGGGTATACGAGCAGTACTTC. Combining the CDR3 with reference TRBV5-6 and TRBJ2-7 gives the whole variable domain DAGVTQSPTHLIKTRGQQVTLRCSPKSGHDTVSWYQQALGQGPQFIFQYYEEEERQRGNFPDRFSGHQFPNYSSELNVNALLLGDSALYLCASSRPGGSGVYEQYFGPGTRLTVT.

This clone has just a few counts. The V gene is TRBV6-5, the J gene TRBJ1-2; 7 nucleotides align to TRBD1. Germline V gene data show CDR1 as MNHEY and CDR2 as SVGAGI. The CDR3 has 14 amino acids. The J segment lost 8 bases and the V segment lost 0 bases, leaving 6 bases of the junction unmatched. The CDR3 is CASSYSGTAAGYTF. The CDR3 DNA is TGTGCCAGCAGTTACTCCGGGACAGCAGCAGGCTACACCTTC.

The V call is TRBV6-6, the J call TRBJ2-7; D is undetermined. The ends were cut back, 2 bases at V and 0 bases at J, with 8 bases in the middle. Germline CDR1 reads MNHNY; CDR2 reads SVGAGI (reference sequence). The CDR3 is 14 residues long. The CDR3 protein is CASSYAVSSYEQYF. CDR3 nucleotides: TGTGCCAGCAGTTACGCGGTAAGCTCCTACGAGCAGTACTTC.

The chain is built from TRBV5-4 and TRBJ2-6; maybe TRBD1 (6 bases). The CDR3 has 17 amino acids. V was trimmed by 4 bases and J by 0 bases, leaving 14 bases between them. Germline CDR1 and CDR2: SGHNT and YYREEE (reference sequence). The CDR3 DNA reads TGTGCCAGCAGCCCCCGACCGACAGGCTCTGGGGCCAACGTCCTGACTTTC. Residues: CASSPRPTGSGANVLTF.

This chain uses TRBV7-2 with TRBJ1-5; D call uncertain. Trimming took off 1 base at V and 7 bases at J, with 14 bases between the two ends. Germline V gene lookup returns CDR1 SGHTA and CDR2 FQGNSA. The CDR3 totals 15 residues. The CDR3: CASSLDGRAGQPQHF. As DNA, the CDR3 is TGTGCCAGCAGCTTAGACGGTAGGGCTGGACAGCCCCAGCATTTT.

The chain carries TRBV5-1 and TRBJ2-1; D gene ambiguous. Germline CDR1 and CDR2: SGHRS and YFSETQ. The V gene lost 1 base and the J gene lost 4 bases, with 12 bases spanning the gap. This CDR3 region has 15 residues. The CDR3 nucleotides read TGCGCCAGCAGCTTGACGACGCCTGTTTACAATGAGCAGTTCTTC. Translating gives CASSLTTPVYNEQFF.

The gene calls are TRBV7-9 and TRBJ2-4; D is undetermined. V lost 5 bases, J lost 0 bases, and 14 bases lay in between. This CDR3 spans 16 amino acids. CDR1 is SEHNR and CDR2 is FQNEAQ in the germline V gene (reference sequence). The CDR3 DNA follows: TGTGCCAGCAGCCCCATTAACCGTCTAGCCAAAAACATTCAGTACTTC. Translated, it gives CASSPINRLAKNIQYF.

The chain recombines TRBV20-1 with TRBJ2-5; unclear D gene. Trimming removed 4 bases at V and 4 bases at J, with 7 bases between. Germline V gene sequence: CDR1 DFQATT, CDR2 SNEGSKA (reference sequence). This CDR3 has 11 residues. Written as DNA, the CDR3 is TGCAGTGCTAAGATGAGAGAGACCCAGTACTTC. It yields the protein CSAKMRETQYF.

This chain links TRBV27 with TRBJ2-3, with 7 positions matching TRBD2. This CDR3 region has 15 residues. V was pared by 3 bases and J by 2 bases, with 5 bases of the junction left unmatched. Germline V lookup: CDR1 MNHEY, CDR2 SMNVEV (reference sequence). For the CDR3, the DNA is TGTGCCAGCAGTTTGCTAGCGGAGCACACAGATACGCAGTATTTT. Encoded protein: CASSLLAEHTDTQYF.

This chain links TRBV7-9 with TRBJ2-3, with 7 bases aligning to TRBD2. The germline gives CDR1 SEHNR, CDR2 FQNEAQ (reference sequence). This CDR3 is built from 15 residues. The V segment lost 7 bases and the J segment 7 bases; nucleotides outside the gene matches: 14. For the CDR3, the DNA is TGTGCCAGCACCCCACTAGCGAACCCGACAAATACGCAGTATTTT. Its protein product is CASTPLANPTNTQYF.

V is TRBV6-5 and J is TRBJ1-2; D might be TRBD1 (5 bases). V was clipped by 2 bases and J by 4 bases, with 14 bases between them. Germline CDR1 MNHEY, CDR2 SVGAGI. This CDR3 spans 15 amino acids. CDR3 protein: CASSYATGTVYGYTF. CDR3 nucleotides: TGTGCCAGCAGTTACGCCACCGGGACGGTCTATGGCTACACCTTC.

The chain combines TRBV11-2 with TRBJ2-1; TRBD2 agrees at 9 bases. The CDR3 contains 14 residues. The germline V gene has CDR1 SGHAT and CDR2 FQNNGV. The junction had 5 bases not matched to a gene; V was cut back by 5 bases and J by 6 bases. This CDR3 reads CASSPLAGGNEQFF. The CDR3 DNA is TGTGCCAGCAGCCCACTAGCGGGTGGCAATGAGCAGTTCTTC.

This clone has a count of ten or more. The V and J genes are TRBV7-9 and TRBJ2-7, with 7 nucleotides matching TRBD2. Looked up from germline, CDR1 is SEHNR and CDR2 is FQNEAQ (reference sequence). This CDR3 is 17 amino acids long. V lost 5 bases, J lost 0 bases, and 13 bases stayed unmatched. In DNA form, the CDR3 reads TGTGCCAGCAGCGGATCGACAACTAGCGATAGCTCCTACGAGCAGTACTTC. Its translation: CASSGSTTSDSSYEQYF.

The rearrangement links TRBV27 to TRBJ1-1, with TRBD1 matching over 9 bases. The CDR3 totals 14 residues. The V gene end was trimmed by 6 bases and the J gene end by 10 bases; junction bases not matched to a gene: 12. Germline-derived CDR1 and CDR2 are MNHEY and SMNVEV (reference sequence). CDR3 in DNA: TGTGCCAGCAGAACCGGACAGGGGTTTTCGGCAGCTTTCTTT. This sequence encodes CASRTGQGFSAAFF.

CDR3 DNA sequence: TGCGCCAGCAGCTTGATCGGGGTAACTGGGACCTACAATGAGCAGTTCTTC. Translating gives CASSLIGVTGTYNEQFF. The rearrangement links TRBV5-1 to TRBJ2-1, with D possibly matching TRBD2 (5 bases). Germline CDR1 is SGHRS and CDR2 is YFSETQ. Trimming removed 1 base at V and 2 bases at J, with 16 bases between. CDR3 length: 17 amino acids.

The V call is TRBV10-2, the J call TRBJ2-3, with D perhaps TRBD2 (5 bases). CDR1 and CDR2 (germline): WSHSY, SAAADI. There are 14 residues in the CDR3. The V and J ends lost 6 bases and 2 bases respectively, with 12 bases between them. CDR3 sequence reads: CASRDGENTDTQYF. The CDR3 DNA reads TGCGCCAGCAGGGACGGGGAAAACACAGATACGCAGTATTTT.

The gene calls are TRBV5-1 and TRBJ1-1; the D gene is possibly TRBD1 (5 bases). V was trimmed by 4 bases and J by 1 base, leaving 8 bases between them. Germline-derived CDR1 and CDR2 are SGHRS and YFSETQ. This CDR3 spans 13 amino acids. CDR3 residues: CASSRDGNTEAFF. The CDR3 DNA reads TGCGCCAGCAGCCGGGACGGGAACACTGAAGCTTTCTTT.

This clone appeared a single time. The chain carries TRBV5-1 and TRBJ2-3; D possibly corresponds to TRBD1 (5 bases). Trimming cost V 3 bases and J 4 bases, with 12 bases left between them. The CDR3 sequence is 14 residues long. Germline CDR1 and CDR2: SGHRS and YFSETQ. CDR3: CASSSQGPPDTQYF. DNA for the CDR3: TGCGCCAGCAGCTCCCAGGGTCCCCCAGATACGCAGTATTTT.